Following are 13 T cell receptor beta chains from one sample sequenced in a study of blood T cell repertoires in COVID-19. Assay: immunoSEQ multiplex PCR; the TCRdb copy retains only in-frame clones and omits some. The sample has roughly 250,000 clones; about 86% are singletons. The sequenced material came from peripheral blood. The receptors shown here come from a woman between 25 and 40 years old with COVID-19, enrolled during active disease.

DNA for the CDR3: TGTGCCAGCAGCCCACAGGGGGCTCGTCAGCCCCAGCATTTT. Translating it yields CASSPQGARQPQHF. The chain is built from TRBV5-6 and TRBJ1-5, with TRBD1 matching 9 bases. Losses at the gene ends were 4 bases for V and 6 bases for J; bases not matched to a gene: 5. This CDR3 comprises 14 residues. Germline assignment: CDR1 SGHDT and CDR2 YYEEEE.

The CDR3 spells CSVDRQGAGETQYF. CDR3 bases: TGCAGCGTTGACCGACAGGGGGCCGGAGAGACCCAGTACTTC. The V and J genes are TRBV29-1 and TRBJ2-5; TRBD1 aligns across 10 bases. J lost 4 bases, V lost 3 bases, and 5 bases had no gene match. Germline V gene lookup returns CDR1 SQVTM and CDR2 ANQGSEA. The CDR3 has 14 residues.

The rearrangement uses TRBV6-1 and TRBJ1-1; 10 nucleotides match TRBD1. The trim removed 4 bases at V and 6 bases at J, leaving 11 bases unmatched. The germline CDR1 and CDR2 sequences are MNHNS and SASEGT. The CDR3 has 16 amino acids. This chain's CDR3 is CASSVRTGGRESEAFF. The CDR3 DNA reads TGTGCCAGCAGTGTCAGGACAGGGGGAAGAGAATCTGAAGCTTTCTTT.

J is TRBJ1-5 and V is TRBV5-6, with a possible D match to TRBD1 (6 bases). Per the germline V gene, CDR1 is SGHDT and CDR2 is YYEEEE. The V gene lost 1 base and the J gene lost 0 bases, with 11 bases spanning the gap. The CDR3 is made up of 16 amino acids. This CDR3 reads CASSLSTGYSNQPQHF. As DNA, the CDR3 is TGTGCCAGCAGCTTGTCGACAGGATATAGCAATCAGCCCCAGCATTTT.

DNA for the CDR3: TGTGCCAGCTCCCAACAGCGGATGAAATACAATGAGCAGTTCTTC. Translation gives CASSQQRMKYNEQFF. The V gene is TRBV18, the J gene TRBJ2-1, with D perhaps matching TRBD2 (5 bases). The CDR3 sequence is 15 residues long. Per germline, CDR1 KGHSH and CDR2 LQKENI. With 6 bases removed from V and 4 bases from J, the gap between germline ends came to 16 bases.

The chain couples TRBV15 to TRBJ1-1, with TRBD1 identical over 7 bases. CDR3 length: 14 residues. The V segment lost 8 bases and the J segment 0 bases; nucleotides outside the gene matches: 6. Germline loops: CDR1 LNHNV, CDR2 YYDKDF (reference sequence). The CDR3 nucleotides read TGTGCCACCCTTGCAGGGACAGTGAACACTGAAGCTTTCTTT. Translation: CATLAGTVNTEAFF.

This chain joins TRBV28 and TRBJ1-1, with 9 bases that match TRBD1. CDR1 is MDHEN and CDR2 is SYDVKM in the germline V gene. With 9 bases clipped from V and 4 bases from J, the junction kept 12 bases outside the gene matches. The length of the CDR3 is 15 residues. The CDR3 nucleotides are TGTGCCAGTGCAGCCCCCCGACAGGGGGTCACTGAAGCTTTCTTT. Its protein product is CASAAPRQGVTEAFF.

This clone came up once. The chain is built from TRBV5-1 and TRBJ2-3, with TRBD1 identical over 12 bases. In germline, CDR1 is SGHRS, CDR2 YFSETQ. This CDR3 has 14 residues. The V and J ends lost 5 bases and 6 bases, in that order; junction bases with no gene match: 4. CDR3 bases: TGCGCCAGCAGTAAGGGGACAGGGGGCGATACGCAGTATTTT. It translates to CASSKGTGGDTQYF.

The chain carries TRBV11-1 and TRBJ2-3, with D possibly being TRBD2 (6 bases). This CDR3 region has 13 residues. V shed 8 bases and J shed 6 bases, with 15 bases lying between them. The V gene's germline CDR1 is SGHAT and CDR2 FQDESV (reference sequence). CDR3 sequence: CASAFVREDTQYF. The CDR3 DNA reads TGTGCCAGCGCATTCGTACGGGAGGATACGCAGTATTTT. Variable domain in full (rest from reference TRBV11-1 and TRBJ2-3): EAEVAQSPRYKITEKSQAVAFWCDPISGHATLYWYRQILGQGPELLVQFQDESVVDDSQLPKDRFSAERLKGVDSTLKIQPAELGDSAMYLCASAFVREDTQYFGPGTRLTVL.

In DNA form, the CDR3 reads TGTGCCAGCAGACGACAGCACCAGAACACCGGGGAGCTGTTTTTT. Protein product: CASRRQHQNTGELFF. The J gene is TRBJ2-2, the V gene TRBV6-5; a weak D match, TRBD1 (5 bases). CDR1 MNHEY and CDR2 SVGAGI come from the germline V gene. V was clipped by 6 bases and J by 1 base, with 12 bases between them. The CDR3 extends over 15 amino acids.

CDR3 DNA sequence: TGCGCCAGCAGCTTGGGGACGGGGAAGATCTCCTACGAGCAGTACTTC. Translated, it gives CASSLGTGKISYEQYF. The chain uses TRBV5-1 and TRBJ2-7; D may be TRBD2 (5 bases). In germline, CDR1 is SGHRS, CDR2 YFSETQ. Trimming removed 0 bases at V and 0 bases at J, with 13 bases between. The CDR3 contains 16 residues.

This chain connects TRBV28 to TRBJ1-2, with unresolved D. V was trimmed by 2 bases and J by 4 bases, leaving 8 bases between them. The CDR3 extends over 13 amino acids. Germline V gene lookup returns CDR1 MDHEN and CDR2 SYDVKM. The CDR3: CASSLNGVYGYTF. The CDR3 DNA reads as TGTGCCAGCAGTTTAAACGGGGTCTATGGCTACACCTTC.

This chain uses TRBV27 with TRBJ2-5; possibly TRBD1 for D (5 bases). The germline V and J ends were trimmed by 3 bases and 5 bases, with 13 bases remaining between them. Germline CDR1 is MNHEY and CDR2 is SMNVEV (reference sequence). CDR3 length equals 14 residues. The CDR3 region is CASSFLGAGETQYF. The CDR3 DNA is TGTGCCAGCAGTTTCCTAGGGGCCGGGGAGACCCAGTACTTC.